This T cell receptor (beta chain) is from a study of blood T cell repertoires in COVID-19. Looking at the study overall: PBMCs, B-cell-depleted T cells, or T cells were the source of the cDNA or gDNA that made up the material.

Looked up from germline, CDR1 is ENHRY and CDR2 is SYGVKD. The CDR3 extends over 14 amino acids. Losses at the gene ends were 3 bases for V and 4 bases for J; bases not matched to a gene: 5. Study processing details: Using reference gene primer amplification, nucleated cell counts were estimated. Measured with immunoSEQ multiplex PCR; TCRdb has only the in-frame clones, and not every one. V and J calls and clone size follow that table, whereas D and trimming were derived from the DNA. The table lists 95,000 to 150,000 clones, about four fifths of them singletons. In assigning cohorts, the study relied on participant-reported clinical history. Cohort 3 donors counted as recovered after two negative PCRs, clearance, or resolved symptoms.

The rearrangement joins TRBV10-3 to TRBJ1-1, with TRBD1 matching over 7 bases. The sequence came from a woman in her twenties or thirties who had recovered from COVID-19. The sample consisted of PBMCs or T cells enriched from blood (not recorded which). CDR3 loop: CAISDRQGGTEAFF. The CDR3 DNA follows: TGTGCCATCAGTGACAGACAGGGTGGCACTGAAGCTTTCTTT.